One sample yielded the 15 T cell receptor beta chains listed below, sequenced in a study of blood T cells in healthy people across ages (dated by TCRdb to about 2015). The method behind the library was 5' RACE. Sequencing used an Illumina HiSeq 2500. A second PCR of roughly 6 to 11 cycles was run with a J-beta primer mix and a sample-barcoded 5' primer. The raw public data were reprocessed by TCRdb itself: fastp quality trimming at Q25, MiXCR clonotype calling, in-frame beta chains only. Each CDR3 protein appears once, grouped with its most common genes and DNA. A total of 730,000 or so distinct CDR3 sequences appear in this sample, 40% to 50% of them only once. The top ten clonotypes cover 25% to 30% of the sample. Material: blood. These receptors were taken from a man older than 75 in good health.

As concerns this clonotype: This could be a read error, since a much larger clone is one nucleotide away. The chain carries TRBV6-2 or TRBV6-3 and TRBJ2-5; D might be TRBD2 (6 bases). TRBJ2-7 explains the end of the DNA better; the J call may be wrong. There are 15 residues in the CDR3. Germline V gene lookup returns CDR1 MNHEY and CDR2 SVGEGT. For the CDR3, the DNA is TGTGCCAGCAGTTACCCTGGACGGGAGCCCCACGAGCAGTACTTC. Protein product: CASSYPGREPHEQYF.

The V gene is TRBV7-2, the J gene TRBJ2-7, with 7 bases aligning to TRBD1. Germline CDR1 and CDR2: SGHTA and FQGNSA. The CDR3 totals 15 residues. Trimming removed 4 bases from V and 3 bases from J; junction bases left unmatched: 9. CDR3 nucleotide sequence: TGTGCCAGCAGCTCCCGGAAGGGGGCAAACTACGAGCAGTACTTC. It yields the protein CASSSRKGANYEQYF. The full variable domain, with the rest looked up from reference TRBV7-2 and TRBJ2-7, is GAGVSQSPSNKVTEKGKDVELRCDPISGHTALYWYRQSLGQGLEFLIYFQGNSAPDKSGLPSDRFSAERTGGSVSTLTIQRTQQEDSAVYLCASSSRKGANYEQYFGPGTRLTVT.

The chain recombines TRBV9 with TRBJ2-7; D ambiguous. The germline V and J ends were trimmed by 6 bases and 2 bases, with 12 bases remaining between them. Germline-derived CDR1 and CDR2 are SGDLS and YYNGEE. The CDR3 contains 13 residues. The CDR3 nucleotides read TGTGCCAGCACCGATTGGGAACCCTACGAGCAGTACTTC. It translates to CASTDWEPYEQYF.

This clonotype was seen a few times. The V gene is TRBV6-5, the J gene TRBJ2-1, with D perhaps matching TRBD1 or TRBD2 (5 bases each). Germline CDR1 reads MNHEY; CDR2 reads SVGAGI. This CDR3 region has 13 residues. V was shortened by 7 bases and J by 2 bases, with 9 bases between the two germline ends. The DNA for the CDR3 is TGTGCCAGCACCCGGGACCCCTACAATGAGCAGTTCTTC. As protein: CASTRDPYNEQFF.

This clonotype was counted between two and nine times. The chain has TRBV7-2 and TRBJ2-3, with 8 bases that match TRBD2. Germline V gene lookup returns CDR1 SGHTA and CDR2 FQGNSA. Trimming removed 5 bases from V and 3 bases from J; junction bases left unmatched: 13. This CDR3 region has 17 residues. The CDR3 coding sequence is TGTGCCAGCAGCCTCGGGAGCGGGGGACGGGGAACAGATACGCAGTATTTT. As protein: CASSLGSGGRGTDTQYF. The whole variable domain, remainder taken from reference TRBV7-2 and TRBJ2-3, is GAGVSQSPSNKVTEKGKDVELRCDPISGHTALYWYRQSLGQGLEFLIYFQGNSAPDKSGLPSDRFSAERTGGSVSTLTIQRTQQEDSAVYLCASSLGSGGRGTDTQYFGPGTRLTVL.

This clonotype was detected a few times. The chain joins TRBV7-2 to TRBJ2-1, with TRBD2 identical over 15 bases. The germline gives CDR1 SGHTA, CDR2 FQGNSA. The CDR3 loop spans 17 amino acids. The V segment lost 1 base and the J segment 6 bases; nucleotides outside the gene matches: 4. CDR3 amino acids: CASSLVSGLAGGNEQFF. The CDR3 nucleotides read TGTGCCAGCAGCTTAGTGTCGGGACTAGCGGGAGGCAATGAGCAGTTCTTC.

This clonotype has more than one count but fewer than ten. CDR3 sequence: CSASTGLDGYTF. Here the CDR3 DNA reads TGCAGTGCTAGTACAGGCTTAGATGGCTACACCTTC. V is TRBV20-1 and J is TRBJ1-2; weak D call: TRBD1 (5 bases). The germline V and J ends were trimmed by 3 bases and 6 bases, with 11 bases remaining between them. Germline-derived CDR1 and CDR2 are DFQATT and SNEGSKA (reference sequence). This CDR3 has 12 amino acids.

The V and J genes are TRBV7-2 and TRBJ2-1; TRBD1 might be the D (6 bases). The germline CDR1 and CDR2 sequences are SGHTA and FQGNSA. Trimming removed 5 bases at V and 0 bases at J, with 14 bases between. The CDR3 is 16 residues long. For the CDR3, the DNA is TGTGCCAGCAGCGGGTCAGGGGCCAGCTCCTACAATGAGCAGTTCTTC. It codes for CASSGSGASSYNEQFF.

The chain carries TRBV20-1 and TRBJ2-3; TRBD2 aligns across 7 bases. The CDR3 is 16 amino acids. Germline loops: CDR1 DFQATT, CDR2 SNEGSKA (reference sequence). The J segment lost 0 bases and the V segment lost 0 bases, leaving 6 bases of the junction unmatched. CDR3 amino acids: CSARDASGASTDTQYF. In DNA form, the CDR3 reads TGCAGTGCTAGAGATGCTAGCGGTGCTAGCACAGATACGCAGTATTTT.

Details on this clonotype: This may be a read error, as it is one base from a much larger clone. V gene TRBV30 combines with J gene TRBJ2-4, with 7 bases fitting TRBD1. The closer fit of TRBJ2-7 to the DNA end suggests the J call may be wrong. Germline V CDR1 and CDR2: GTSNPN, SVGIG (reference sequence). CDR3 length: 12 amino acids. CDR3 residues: CAWGETGNEQYF. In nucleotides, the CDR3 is TGTGCCTGGGGGGAGACAGGGAACGAGCAGTACTTC.

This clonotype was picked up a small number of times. CDR3 DNA sequence: TGTGCCAGCACCGCAGGGGCCAAAAACATTCAGTACTTC. Amino acids: CASTAGAKNIQYF. The chain is built from TRBV12-3 or TRBV12-4 and TRBJ2-4; possibly TRBD1 for D (5 bases). This CDR3 has 13 residues. V lost 7 bases, J lost 1 base, and 8 bases lay in between.

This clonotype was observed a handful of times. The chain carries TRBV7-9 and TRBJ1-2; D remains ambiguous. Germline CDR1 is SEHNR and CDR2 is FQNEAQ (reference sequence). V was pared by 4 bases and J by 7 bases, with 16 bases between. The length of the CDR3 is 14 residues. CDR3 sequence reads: CASSSSGSSIGYTF. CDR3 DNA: TGTGCCAGCAGCTCTAGCGGGAGCTCCATTGGCTACACCTTC.

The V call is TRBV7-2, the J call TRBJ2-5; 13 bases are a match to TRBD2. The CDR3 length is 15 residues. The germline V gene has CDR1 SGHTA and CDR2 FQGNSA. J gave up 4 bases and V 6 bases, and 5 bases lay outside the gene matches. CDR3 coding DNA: TGTGCCAGCAGGGGACTAGCGGGGAGGCGAGAGACCCAGTACTTC. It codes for CASRGLAGRRETQYF.

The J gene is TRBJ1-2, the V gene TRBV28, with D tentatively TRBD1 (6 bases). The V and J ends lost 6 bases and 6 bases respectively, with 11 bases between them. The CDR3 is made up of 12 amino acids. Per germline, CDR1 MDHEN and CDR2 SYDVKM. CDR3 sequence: CASRPTGNGYTF. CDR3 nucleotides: TGTGCCAGCAGACCTACAGGGAATGGCTACACCTTC.

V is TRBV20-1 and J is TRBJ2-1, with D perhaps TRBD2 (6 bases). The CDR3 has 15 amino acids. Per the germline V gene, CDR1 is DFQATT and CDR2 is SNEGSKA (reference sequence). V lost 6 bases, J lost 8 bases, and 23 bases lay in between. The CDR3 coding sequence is TGCAGTGCCCCCAACCGGGACTCCCGTTACGATGAGCAGTTCTTC. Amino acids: CSAPNRDSRYDEQFF.